These T cell receptor beta chains were read from a single sample in a study of human T cells and chemical hapten exposure. TCRdb ran MiXCR on the RACE reads and lists one entry per CDR3 protein. The table lists 180,000 or so distinct CDR3 sequences, almost 30% of them singletons, with less than 3.5% in the top ten. The source material was whole blood, sampled in connection with sensitization to the hapten diphenylcyclopropenone (DPC). All receptors derive from a woman aged 30 to 39 with alopecia areata. Some clones in this sample may be carry-over from other donors' samples. Both conserved end residues are part of each CDR3. A D gene is named only where the DNA matches it firmly. Some rows have no size entry. The others give once, few or many, or a class for an expanded clone.

>few|TRBV28|16|NA|TRBJ2-1
CASSLKGGSSYNEQFF
TGTGCCAGCAGTTTGAAGGGTGGGAGCTCCTACAATGAGCAGTTCTTC
>few|TRBV11-2|16|TRBD1|TRBJ2-3
CASSLEGQRRTDTQYF
TGTGCCAGCAGCTTAGAGGGACAGAGGCGCACAGATACGCAGTATTTT
>many|TRBV20-1|13|TRBD2|TRBJ2-7
CSASRLAGLEQYF
TGCAGTGCTAGTCGGCTAGCGGGATTGGAGCAGTACTTC
>NA|TRBV20-1|13|NA|TRBJ1-4
CSALRGNNEKLFF
TGCAGTGCCCTCAGGGGAAATAATGAAAAACTGTTTTTT
>few|TRBV20-1|13|TRBD1|TRBJ1-2
CSAITGDKTGYTF
TGCAGTGCTATTACAGGGGATAAGACTGGCTACACCTTC
>few|TRBV3-1|14|NA|TRBJ1-1
CASSQANQGTEAFF
TGTGCCAGCAGCCAAGCAAATCAGGGCACTGAAGCTTTCTTT
>few|TRBV29-1|14|NA|TRBJ1-2
CSVQVIPPSYGYTF
TGCAGCGTTCAAGTCATCCCCCCCTCCTATGGCTACACCTTC
>few|TRBV7-2|14|NA|TRBJ1-2
CASSLQQGQYGYTF
TGTGCCAGCAGCCTTCAACAGGGCCAATATGGCTACACCTTC
>NA|TRBV5-5|8|NA|TRBJ2-1
CARQNLFF
TGTGCCAGACAGAATCTGTTCTTC
>few|TRBV3-1|16|NA|TRBJ2-6
CASSQPGVTGANVLTF
TGTGCCAGCAGCCAACCGGGTGTGACTGGGGCCAACGTCCTGACTTTC
>NA|TRBV28|18|TRBD2|TRBJ2-1
CASSVGLAGGRGYNEQFF
TGTGCCAGCAGTGTAGGACTAGCGGGGGGCCGGGGATACAATGAGCAGTTCTTC
>NA|TRBV5-1|12|NA|TRBJ1-1
CASSTMTGEAFF
TGCGCCAGCAGCACGATGACAGGTGAAGCTTTCTTT
>NA|TRBV7-2|15|NA|TRBJ1-5
CASSLVGFSNQPQHF
TGTGCCAGCAGCTTAGTCGGGTTTAGCAATCAGCCCCAGCATTTT
>NA|TRBV29-1|16|TRBD2|TRBJ2-1
CSVGFGGTSGYNEQFF
TGCAGCGTTGGATTTGGCGGGACTAGCGGATACAATGAGCAGTTCTTC
>few|TRBV12-5|14|NA|TRBJ2-5
CASGLGQDIETQYF
TGTGCTAGTGGTTTGGGGCAGGACATAGAGACCCAGTACTTC
>NA|TRBV2|12|NA|TRBJ2-7
CDSNRETYEQYF
TGTGACAGCAACCGAGAAACCTACGAGCAGTACTTC
>NA|TRBV10-3|14|NA|TRBJ1-3
CAISTGMTGNTIYF
TGTGCCATTTCGACAGGAATGACTGGAAACACCATATATTTT
>few|TRBV11-3|13|TRBD1|TRBJ2-7
CASSQTGTPVEYF
TGTGCCAGCAGCCAGACAGGGACCCCGGTCGAGTACTTC
>few|TRBV28|13|NA|TRBJ1-5
CASTRAGYQPQHF
TGTGCCAGCACCCGGGCTGGGTATCAGCCCCAGCATTTT
>few|TRBV6-5|14|TRBD2|TRBJ2-7
CASSYGGRGGEQYF
TGTGCCAGCAGTTACGGCGGGAGAGGCGGCGAGCAGTACTTC
>few|TRBV7-9|16|NA|TRBJ2-6
CASSFRSGSGANVLTF
TGTGCCAGCAGCTTCCGATCGGGGTCCGGGGCCAACGTCCTGACTTTC
>NA|TRBV4-3|18|NA|TRBJ2-2
CASSQEPPGRANTGELFF
TGCGCCAGCAGCCAGGAGCCACCGGGGCGCGCGAACACCGGGGAGCTGTTTTTT
>NA|TRBV6-1|16|TRBD2|TRBJ2-4
CASSVELAGAQNIQYF
TGTGCCAGCAGTGTAGAACTAGCGGGGGCGCAAAACATTCAGTACTTC
>NA|TRBV20-1|12|NA|TRBJ1-3
CSARDGGNTIYF
TGCAGTGCAAGGGATGGAGGAAACACCATATATTTT
>NA|TRBV11-1|15|NA|TRBJ2-3
CASSAGTGNTDTQYF
TGTGCCAGCAGCGCAGGCACAGGGAACACAGATACGCAGTATTTT
>NA|TRBV10-3|14|NA|TRBJ2-2
CAISTTGEIGELFF
TGTGCCATCAGTACAACGGGGGAGATCGGGGAGCTGTTTTTT
>NA|TRBV10-3|14|TRBD1|TRBJ2-5
CAINTGTAQETQYF
TGTGCCATCAACACCGGGACAGCCCAAGAGACCCAGTACTTC
>many|TRBV4-3|15|TRBD2|TRBJ2-7
CASSQLLAGPYEQYF
TGCGCCAGCAGCCAACTCCTAGCGGGGCCCTACGAGCAGTACTTC
>NA|TRBV6-6|12|NA|TRBJ1-1
CASGGVGTEAFF
TGTGCCAGCGGGGGCGTAGGCACTGAAGCTTTCTTT
>once|TRBV29-1|14|NA|TRBJ2-7
CSVLVRGSPYEQYF
TGCAGCGTTCTAGTTCGGGGGAGCCCCTACGAGCAGTACTTC
>few|TRBV29-1|12|NA|TRBJ1-2
CSVDIRGHGYTF
TGCAGCGTTGATATAAGGGGCCATGGCTACACCTTC